The 11 T cell receptor beta chains presented below share a single source sample, sequenced in a study of a mutant IDH1 vaccine in newly diagnosed glioma. The antigens of these receptors remain unknown. Noted time point: week 23, last vaccination. The study gave 300 ug of mutant IDH1 20-mer peptide per vaccine dose, with topical imiquimod. Generated by immunoSEQ multiplex PCR, the TCRdb table keeps only in-frame clones and is missing some. Of 40,000 or so clones listed, approximately 84% are singletons. The sequencing used PBMCs, collected from a glioma patient whose treatment included an IDH1 peptide vaccine. The receptors stem from a woman aged 18-35 years with glioma. Some clones in this sample may be carry-over from other donors' samples.

This rearrangement joins TRBV6-1 to TRBJ2-7; 7 positions match TRBD1. V gave up 4 bases and J gave up 2 bases; unmatched junction bases: 2. Germline CDR1 and CDR2: MNHNS and SASEGT. This CDR3 is 13 amino acids long. CDR3 protein: CASSAGQTYEQYF. The CDR3 nucleotides are TGTGCCAGCAGTGCGGGACAGACCTACGAGCAGTACTTC.

The rearrangement uses TRBV2 and TRBJ1-3; tentative D call: TRBD1 (5 bases). V lost 0 bases and J lost 2, with 8 bases in between. The CDR3 spans 15 residues. Germline V gene lookup returns CDR1 SNHLY and CDR2 FYNNEI. CDR3 loop: CASSEARTPGNTIYF. CDR3 coding DNA: TGTGCCAGCAGTGAAGCCAGGACACCTGGAAACACCATATATTTT.

Here the CDR3 DNA reads TGTGCCAGCGGAAGGAACACCGGGGAGCTGTTTTTT. Translating it yields CASGRNTGELFF. The chain couples TRBV27 to TRBJ2-2; unclear D gene. CDR1 is MNHEY and CDR2 is SMNVEV in the germline V gene (reference sequence). Trimming cost V 8 bases and J 1 base, with 5 bases left between them. The CDR3 totals 12 residues.

The count of this clone is one. The chain joins TRBV7-8 to TRBJ2-7; TRBD2 matches 10 bases. The CDR3 is made up of 14 amino acids. Unmatched junction bases numbered 10, after V lost 4 bases and J lost 10 bases. Germline V gives CDR1 SGHVS, CDR2 FQNEAQ. CDR3 sequence: CASSSRLLAGDQYF. DNA of the CDR3: TGTGCCAGCAGCTCCCGGTTGCTAGCGGGAGACCAGTACTTC.

The genes are TRBV19 and TRBJ2-7; 9 bases align to TRBD1. This CDR3 has 16 residues. V lost 4 bases and J lost 4; bases outside the gene matches: 11. The germline V gene encodes CDR1 LNHDA and CDR2 SQIVND (reference sequence). The DNA of the CDR3 is TGTGCCAGTAGTAAAAGACTCCGGGACAGGGAATACGAGCAGTACTTC. This gives the protein CASSKRLRDREYEQYF.

CDR3 in amino acids: CASSVQGGIQYF. In DNA form, the CDR3 reads TGTGCCAGCAGCGTGCAGGGAGGCATTCAGTACTTC. V usage is TRBV7-2 and J usage is TRBJ2-4; a weak D match, TRBD2 (6 bases). Trimming removed 5 bases from V and 9 bases from J, with 11 bases in between. The CDR3 spans 12 residues. Germline V gene data show CDR1 as SGHTA and CDR2 as FQGNSA.

This clone appeared once. The rearrangement links TRBV19 to TRBJ1-5; D call uncertain. Germline values: CDR1 LNHDA, CDR2 SQIVND (reference sequence). V was cut by 3 bases and J by 6 bases, with 12 bases left in between. CDR3 length: 14 residues. CDR3 nucleotides: TGTGCCAGTAGTATCCAGAATCAACCTCAGCCCCAGCATTTT. Amino acid sequence: CASSIQNQPQPQHF.

V usage is TRBV11-2 and J usage is TRBJ2-1; unclear D gene. There are 16 residues in the CDR3. V lost 2 bases and J 0 bases, leaving 11 bases between the germline ends. The germline CDR1 and CDR2 sequences are SGHAT and FQNNGV. The CDR3 DNA sequence: TGTGCCAGCAGCTTAAGGCCCCGGAGCTCCTACAATGAGCAGTTCTTC. This gives the protein CASSLRPRSSYNEQFF.

This rearrangement joins TRBV19 to TRBJ2-7; 9 bases are shared with TRBD1. Germline trimming cut 10 bases from V and 2 bases from J; bases unmatched to any gene: 6. This CDR3 is built from 13 residues. Germline V gene lookup returns CDR1 LNHDA and CDR2 SQIVND (reference sequence). CDR3 loop: CATAGQGAYEQYF. The CDR3 region has the DNA TGTGCCACCGCGGGACAGGGAGCCTACGAGCAGTACTTC.

This clone has only one observation. V is TRBV6-1 and J is TRBJ1-1; D gene unclear. V gave up 3 bases and J gave up 2 bases, with 10 bases separating them. The CDR3 is 14 amino acids. In germline, CDR1 is MNHNS, CDR2 SASEGT. CDR3 sequence reads: CASSDYFTNTEAFF. The DNA of the CDR3 is TGTGCCAGCAGTGATTATTTTACTAACACTGAAGCTTTCTTT.

This clone was recorded once. The chain couples TRBV5-1 to TRBJ2-3; D possibly corresponds to TRBD2 (6 bases). Germline CDR1 is SGHRS and CDR2 is YFSETQ. Deletions cut 2 bases from V and 3 bases from J, with 19 bases between. CDR3 length: 17 residues. This CDR3 is CASSLAVGGAKTDTQYF. In nucleotides, the CDR3 is TGCGCCAGCAGCTTAGCCGTGGGCGGGGCGAAAACAGATACGCAGTATTTT.